A single sample gave rise to the 24 T cell receptor beta chains below, sequenced in a study of blood T cell repertoires in COVID-19. TCRdb's copy holds only in-frame clones and misses some; the assay was immunoSEQ multiplex PCR. The sample shows under 200,000 clones, more than 75% of them seen only once. The sequencing sample was made of PBMCs or T cells enriched from blood (not recorded which). These TCRs come from a man aged 40-49 years with acute COVID-19.

A few counts support this clone. The chain recombines TRBV7-9 with TRBJ2-1, with a weak D call TRBD2 (5 bases). This CDR3 comprises 16 residues. V dropped 7 bases and J dropped 6 bases, with 22 bases sitting between them. The germline V gene encodes CDR1 SEHNR and CDR2 FQNEAQ (reference sequence). In DNA form, the CDR3 reads TGTGCCAGCACCCCCGTACTAGAAAGAAAAGGCAATGAGCAGTTCTTC. This gives the protein CASTPVLERKGNEQFF. The full variable domain, in which reference TRBV7-9 and TRBJ2-1 provide the parts outside the CDR3, is DTGVSQNPRHKITKRGQNVTFRCDPISEHNRLYWYRQTLGQGPEFLTYFQNEAQLEKSRLLSDRFSAERPKGSFSTLEIQRTEQGDSAMYLCASTPVLERKGNEQFFGPGTRLTVL.

The chain recombines TRBV6-6 with TRBJ2-7, with TRBD2 identical over 9 bases. CDR3 length equals 16 residues. Germline V CDR1 and CDR2: MNHNY, SVGAGI (reference sequence). The trim removed 6 bases at V and 4 bases at J, leaving 13 bases unmatched. CDR3 in DNA: TGTGCCAGCAGCCCGGCCCTAGGACTAGCGAAGTACGAGCAGTACTTC. Translating it yields CASSPALGLAKYEQYF.

The chain is built from TRBV28 and TRBJ1-6; D not certain. Germline CDR1 reads MDHEN; CDR2 reads SYDVKM. Between the trimmed V and J ends, which lost 5 bases and 7 bases, there was a span of 15 bases. This CDR3 has 15 amino acids. As DNA, the CDR3 is TGTGCCAGCAGTGTTCCGTGGGCCACCAATTCACCCCTCCACTTT. This encodes CASSVPWATNSPLHF.

The CDR3 here is CASSLESSYNSPLHF. In DNA form, the CDR3 reads TGCGCCAGCAGCTTGGAGAGCTCCTATAATTCACCCCTCCACTTT. This chain uses TRBV5-1 with TRBJ1-6; no definite D call. The germline gives CDR1 SGHRS, CDR2 YFSETQ. The CDR3 contains 15 residues. V was trimmed by 0 bases and J by 0 bases, leaving 4 bases between them.

The chain carries TRBV6-9 and TRBJ2-1; TRBD2 is a possible D gene (5 bases). CDR3 size: 16 residues. CDR1 and CDR2 from the germline V gene are MNHGY and SVAAGI. Trimming removed 2 bases at V and 5 bases at J, with 16 bases between. CDR3 nucleotide sequence: TGTGCCAGCAGTTATGTGCTAAGGCAAGCGGACAATGAGCAGTTCTTC. Its translation is CASSYVLRQADNEQFF.

The genes are TRBV3-1 (or the pseudogene TRBV3-2) and TRBJ2-3; 11 nucleotides match TRBD2. The V gene's germline CDR1 is LGHDT and CDR2 YNNKEL (reference sequence). V shed 3 bases and J 6 bases; nucleotides not matched to a gene: 8. There are 16 residues in the CDR3. This CDR3 is CASSHKGLAGTDTQYF. The CDR3 nucleotides are TGTGCCAGCAGCCATAAAGGACTAGCGGGTACGGATACGCAGTATTTT.

The chain recombines TRBV24-1 with TRBJ2-1; D might be TRBD1 (6 bases). V lost 4 bases, J lost 10 bases, and 13 bases lay in between. This CDR3 has 13 amino acids. The germline V gene has CDR1 KGHDR and CDR2 SFDVKD. The CDR3 loop is CATSDAGVSEQFF. In DNA, the CDR3 is TGTGCCACCAGTGACGCAGGGGTGAGCGAGCAGTTCTTC.

The chain links TRBV12-3 or TRBV12-4 to TRBJ2-7; D possibly corresponds to TRBD2 (5 bases). V lost 3 bases to trimming and J lost 7 bases, with 13 bases between them. The CDR3 has 13 amino acids. The DNA for the CDR3 is TGTGCCAGCAGTTTTTCTCCCCCGGGGGAGCAGTACTTC. This gives the protein CASSFSPPGEQYF.

The rearrangement joins TRBV28 to TRBJ1-5; the D gene is possibly TRBD1 (5 bases). The CDR3 covers 15 residues. Trimming cost V 6 bases and J 1 base, with 13 bases left between them. Germline assignment: CDR1 MDHEN and CDR2 SYDVKM. In DNA form, the CDR3 reads TGTGCCAGCAGCACAGCCGGGGGGAGCAATCAGCCCCAGCATTTT. Its protein is CASSTAGGSNQPQHF.

V is TRBV10-3 and J is TRBJ1-2, with 8 bases identical to TRBD1. V lost 6 bases and J lost 7; bases outside the gene matches: 7. This CDR3 spans 13 amino acids. Germline assignment: CDR1 ENHRY and CDR2 SYGVKD. The CDR3 reads CAIRPTGEGGYTF. The CDR3 region has the DNA TGTGCCATCAGACCGACAGGGGAGGGTGGCTACACCTTC.

The V and J genes are TRBV5-1 and TRBJ2-3; a possible D gene is TRBD2 (9 bases). The germline gives CDR1 SGHRS, CDR2 YFSETQ. The V gene lost 4 bases and the J gene lost 1 base, with 13 bases spanning the gap. The length of the CDR3 is 15 residues. CDR3 in DNA: TGCGCCAGCAGCCTAGCGGGACAGGGCACAGATACGCAGTATTTT. Its protein is CASSLAGQGTDTQYF.

The rearrangement uses TRBV12-3 or TRBV12-4 and TRBJ1-1; D is uncertain. V lost 6 bases, J lost 0 bases, and 8 bases lay in between. This CDR3 contains 13 residues. The CDR3: CASRRVLNTEAFF. The CDR3 DNA sequence: TGTGCCAGCAGGAGGGTTTTGAACACTGAAGCTTTCTTT.

The chain recombines TRBV27 with TRBJ2-7; tentatively, D is TRBD2 (6 bases). V lost 8 bases and J 3 bases, leaving 14 bases between the germline ends. This CDR3 comprises 13 residues. Germline V lookup: CDR1 MNHEY, CDR2 SMNVEV (reference sequence). Here the CDR3 reads CASSVAENYEQYF. The CDR3 nucleotides are TGTGCCAGCTCGGTAGCGGAAAACTACGAGCAGTACTTC.

The V and J genes are TRBV28 and TRBJ1-1; 9 bases agree with TRBD1. J gave up 1 base and V 6 bases, and 3 bases lay outside the gene matches. The CDR3 runs 14 residues. Germline V lookup: CDR1 MDHEN, CDR2 SYDVKM. CDR3 sequence: CASSLGQGNTEAFF. As DNA, the CDR3 is TGTGCCAGCAGCTTGGGACAGGGGAACACTGAAGCTTTCTTT.

This clone was observed a single time. The chain carries TRBV7-5 and TRBJ2-4; the listed D gene, TRBD1, was not tested against the DNA. TRBV7-5 is flagged as a pseudogene. The CDR3 runs to 18 residues. The CDR3 reads CARSGPDRDRGRENIQYF. CDR3 DNA sequence: TGTGCCAGAAGCGGACCCGACCGGGACAGGGGGCGCGAAAACATTCAGTACTTC.

The rearrangement links TRBV11-2 to TRBJ2-1; D is ambiguous. Trimming shortened V by 4 bases and J by 6 bases, and 7 bases separated the two germline ends. The CDR3 extends over 12 amino acids. Germline-derived CDR1 and CDR2 are SGHAT and FQNNGV. The CDR3 spells CASSSQINEQFF. In nucleotides, the CDR3 is TGTGCCAGCAGCTCGCAGATCAATGAGCAGTTCTTC.

The chain recombines TRBV6-5 with TRBJ1-2, with TRBD1 matching 10 bases. There are 14 residues in the CDR3. Per the germline V gene, CDR1 is MNHEY and CDR2 is SVGAGI. V was clipped by 9 bases and J by 8 bases; unmatched bases: 12. CDR3 sequence: CASTERQGADGYTF. CDR3 DNA sequence: TGTGCCAGTACGGAGAGACAGGGGGCCGACGGCTACACCTTC.

The V gene is TRBV3-1 (or the pseudogene TRBV3-2), the J gene TRBJ2-7; 10 positions match TRBD1. Unmatched junction bases numbered 7, after V lost 1 base and J lost 7 bases. Germline lookup yields CDR1 LGHDT and CDR2 YNNKEL (reference sequence). The length of the CDR3 is 15 residues. The CDR3 reads CASSQGLGQGREQYF. The CDR3 DNA is TGTGCCAGCAGCCAAGGTTTGGGACAGGGGAGGGAGCAGTACTTC.

The chain combines TRBV28 with TRBJ1-2; 12 bases are shared with TRBD1. The ends lost 4 bases at V and 3 bases at J; junction bases unmatched: 6. The CDR3 extends over 16 amino acids. CDR1 is MDHEN and CDR2 is SYDVKM in the germline V gene. CDR3 nucleotides: TGTGCCAGCAGTTCGGGACAGGGGGCGCTCTACTATGGCTACACCTTC. Its protein is CASSSGQGALYYGYTF.

In its sample, this clone was seen a few times. V usage is TRBV7-2 and J usage is TRBJ2-1, with D maybe TRBD2 (5 bases). V dropped 5 bases and J dropped 10 bases, with 15 bases sitting between them. CDR3 length: 13 residues. The germline CDR1 and CDR2 sequences are SGHTA and FQGNSA. CDR3 nucleotides: TGTGCCAGCAGCCCTAGGACTGGGATGGAGCAGTTCTTC. This gives the protein CASSPRTGMEQFF.

This chain links TRBV4-1 with TRBJ2-3, with D possibly TRBD2 on 6 matching bases. Trimming removed 3 bases at V and 0 bases at J, with 19 bases between. Germline-derived CDR1 and CDR2 are MGHRA and YSYEKL. This CDR3 has 18 amino acids. The CDR3 coding sequence is TGCGCCAGCAGCCAGAGAGGTCCGGGGGTTTCTAGCACAGATACGCAGTATTTT. This codes for CASSQRGPGVSSTDTQYF.

This sequence joins TRBV25-1 and TRBJ2-7, with 12 bases identical to TRBD2. After removal of 7 bases from V and 3 bases from J, the junction contained 13 bases not matched to a gene. The CDR3 totals 17 residues. The V gene's germline CDR1 is MGHDK and CDR2 SYGVNS. CDR3 sequence: CASNSGASGRAVYEQYF. CDR3 sequence (DNA): TGTGCCAGCAATAGTGGGGCTAGCGGGAGGGCCGTCTACGAGCAGTACTTC.

The chain uses TRBV7-2 and TRBJ2-3, with 10 bases identical to TRBD2. The germline gives CDR1 SGHTA, CDR2 FQGNSA. The CDR3 runs 15 residues. The V gene end was trimmed by 0 bases and the J gene end by 4 bases; junction bases not matched to a gene: 1. The CDR3 DNA sequence: TGTGCCAGCAGCTTAGCTAGCGGGAGGTCAGATACGCAGTATTTT. Protein sequence: CASSLASGRSDTQYF.

The chain employs TRBV12-5 and TRBJ2-1; D might be TRBD2 (6 bases). This CDR3 has 16 amino acids. The ends were cut back, 1 base at V and 5 bases at J, with 15 bases in the middle. CDR1 is LGHNT and CDR2 is FRNRAP in the germline V gene. In nucleotides, the CDR3 is TGTGCTAGTGGTTTGGGCGTTTCGGGAGTAGACAATGAGCAGTTCTTC. It encodes CASGLGVSGVDNEQFF.